These 5 T cell receptor beta chains share one sample of origin, sequenced in a study of T-cell memory formation after mild COVID-19. TCRdb analysed the 5' RACE reads with MiXCR anew, one entry per CDR3 protein. The sample yields approximately 400,000 distinct CDR3 sequences, over 15% seen once. Sequenced input: PBMCs or a T cell subset sorted from them (not recorded which). These receptors were taken from a man aged 18 to 29 who had mild COVID-19 (a few samples of this study predate the infection). Cell type and time point are not known.

The chain carries TRBV6-6 and TRBJ1-4, with TRBD1 as a possible D gene (5 bases). Germline V lookup: CDR1 MNHNY, CDR2 SVGAGI (reference sequence). The CDR3 is made up of 14 amino acids. Trimming cost V 6 bases and J 12 bases, with 20 bases left between them. The CDR3 region is CASRDAGSGGELFF. The CDR3 region has the DNA TGTGCCAGCAGGGACGCAGGGAGCGGGGGAGAACTGTTTTTT.

This clonotype was seen only a few times. V and J are TRBV3-1 and TRBJ2-1; 11 nucleotides agree with TRBD2. After removal of 0 bases from V and 0 bases from J, the junction contained 10 bases not matched to a gene. The germline V gene has CDR1 LGHDT and CDR2 YNNKEL (reference sequence). The CDR3 has 20 residues. CDR3 sequence (DNA): TGTGCCAGCAGCCAAGAGGGTCCACTAGCGGGGGTAAGCTCCTACAATGAGCAGTTCTTC. Its translation: CASSQEGPLAGVSSYNEQFF.

The rearrangement joins TRBV6-2 or TRBV6-3 to TRBJ1-1, with unresolved D. This CDR3 has 13 residues. Germline loops: CDR1 MNHEY, CDR2 SVGEGT. V lost 10 bases and J 2 bases, leaving 14 bases between the germline ends. Here the CDR3 DNA reads TGTGCCACCCAAACCGGGATAAACACTGAAGCTTTCTTT. Its translation is CATQTGINTEAFF.

In its sample, this clonotype was seen a few times. The J gene is TRBJ2-1, the V gene TRBV5-1; TRBD2 matches 11 bases. Germline trimming cut 2 bases from V and 0 bases from J; bases unmatched to any gene: 16. Germline lookup yields CDR1 SGHRS and CDR2 YFSETQ. CDR3 size: 21 residues. Here the CDR3 reads CASSFRLTSGGTDLSYNEQFF. The CDR3 DNA reads as TGCGCCAGCAGCTTTAGACTTACTAGCGGGGGCACCGATCTCTCCTACAATGAGCAGTTCTTC.

CDR3 loop: CASPPPILGSDTQYF. In DNA, the CDR3 is TGTGCCAGCCCGCCCCCAATCCTGGGGTCAGATACGCAGTATTTT. This chain links TRBV18 with TRBJ2-3, with unresolved D. The CDR3 spans 15 residues. Germline V lookup: CDR1 KGHSH, CDR2 LQKENI. The germline V and J ends were trimmed by 8 bases and 4 bases, with 19 bases remaining between them. Full variable domain (missing parts from reference TRBV18 and TRBJ2-3): NAGVMQNPRHLVRRRGQEARLRCSPMKGHSHVYWYRQLPEEGLKFMVYLQKENIIDESGMPKERFSAEFPKEGPSILRIQQVVRGDSAAYFCASPPPILGSDTQYFGPGTRLTVL.